These 32 T cell receptor beta chains were all obtained from the same sample, sequenced in a study of metastatic and nonmetastatic thyroid tumors. With MiXCR, TCRdb called clones anew from the PCR reads. The sample has about 16,000 clones; under 30% are singletons. All patients reached thyroid surgery having received no treatment beforehand. Input material: adjacent normal tissue. These receptors were obtained from a female donor with papillary thyroid cancer or a benign thyroid nodule (not recorded which). Some clones in this sample may be carry-over from other donors' samples.

This chain connects TRBV12-3 or TRBV12-4 to TRBJ1-2; possibly TRBD1 for D (5 bases). CDR3 size: 14 residues. V lost 6 bases and J 8 bases, leaving 19 bases between the germline ends. The CDR3 loop reads CASRGTSEVGGYTF. In DNA form, the CDR3 reads TGTGCCAGCAGGGGGACGTCCGAAGTAGGCGGCTACACCTTC.

For this clone: Its ends do not fully match the called genes, so a read error is possible. The same CDR3 arises from other DNA sequences in this sample as well. The chain has TRBV6-7 and TRBJ2-3; the match to TRBD1 covers 8 bases. TRBV6-7 is labeled an ORF, and its function is uncertain. This CDR3 has 15 residues. The CDR3 nucleotides read TGTGCCAGCAGTTCCCCCGGACAGGGAACAGATACGCAGTATTTC. It codes for CASSSPGQGTDTQYF.

As to this clone: One junction end does not reproduce the germline sequence, and a read error may be involved. This chain uses TRBV11-2 with TRBJ2-7; D ambiguous. The CDR3 extends over 16 amino acids. CDR1 and CDR2 (germline): SGHAT, FQNNGV. The CDR3 DNA follows: TGTGCCAGCAGCTTAGTTATTATAGGTTTCTCCCACGAGCAGTACTTC. As protein: CASSLVIIGFSHEQYF.

This chain connects TRBV6-1 to TRBJ2-2; no firm D call. Trimming took 4 bases from V and 8 from J, leaving 8 bases between them. The CDR3 covers 12 residues. The germline V gene has CDR1 MNHNS and CDR2 SASEGT. CDR3 DNA: TGTGCCAGCAGTGCTGCGACTGGGGAGCTGTTTTTT. Protein product: CASSAATGELFF.

This clone was observed a few times. The rearrangement links TRBV20-1 to TRBJ2-7; perhaps TRBD2 as D (5 bases). The CDR3 length is 11 residues. V was pared by 3 bases and J by 3 bases, with 6 bases between. In germline, CDR1 is DFQATT, CDR2 SNEGSKA (reference sequence). CDR3 nucleotide sequence: TGCAGTGCTAGGGGAGTCTACGAGCAGTACTTC. Its translation is CSARGVYEQYF.

The chain links TRBV9 to TRBJ2-7; D not resolved. This CDR3 comprises 15 residues. Germline lookup yields CDR1 SGDLS and CDR2 YYNGEE. Trimming took off 4 bases at V and 0 bases at J, with 14 bases between the two ends. CDR3 coding DNA: TGTGCCAGCAGCCCTGGGGTTCAAAGCTCCTACGAGCAGTACTTC. Protein sequence: CASSPGVQSSYEQYF.

V is TRBV12-3 or TRBV12-4 and J is TRBJ2-3; 12 positions agree with TRBD2. The CDR3 is made up of 16 amino acids. The ends lost 6 bases at V and 2 bases at J; junction bases unmatched: 6. CDR3 coding DNA: TGTGCCAGCAGCTCCGGACTAGCGGGGCCCACAGATACGCAGTATTTT. It yields the protein CASSSGLAGPTDTQYF.

The V and J genes are TRBV20-1 and TRBJ2-3; D remains unclear. V was cut by 3 bases and J by 2 bases, with 6 bases left in between. The CDR3 runs 12 residues. Germline V lookup: CDR1 DFQATT, CDR2 SNEGSKA (reference sequence). CDR3 amino acids: CSASLDTDTQYF. Written as DNA, the CDR3 is TGCAGTGCTAGTCTCGACACAGATACGCAGTATTTT.

Notes on this clone: The junction shows a germline mismatch at one end, possibly a read error. This sample also contains other DNA sequences that code for the same CDR3. The V call is TRBV15, the J call TRBJ1-1; D is possibly TRBD1 (6 bases). CDR1 is LNHNV, CDR2 YYDKDF, per germline (reference sequence). The CDR3 is made up of 13 amino acids. CDR3 residues: CATSRVGGPEAFF. The CDR3 bases are TGTGCTACCAGCAGAGTGGGGGGGCCTGAAGCTTTCTTT.

The chain recombines TRBV28 with TRBJ1-1; D gene uncertain. The V end was cut by 6 bases, the J end by 5 bases, with 10 bases between. This CDR3 is built from 12 residues. CDR1 is MDHEN and CDR2 is SYDVKM in the germline V gene. The CDR3 loop is CASSTINTEAFF. The CDR3 DNA reads TGTGCCAGCAGCACTATTAATACTGAAGCTTTCTTT.

The chain uses TRBV2 and TRBJ1-6; D might be TRBD1 (6 bases). V lost 3 bases and J 0 bases, leaving 21 bases between the germline ends. This CDR3 has 20 residues. The germline V gene has CDR1 SNHLY and CDR2 FYNNEI. DNA for the CDR3: TGTGCCAGCAGTGAGTACCAACAGGGAAATAGCGGCTCCTATAATTCACCCCTCCACTTT. This gives the protein CASSEYQQGNSGSYNSPLHF.

This clone was counted only a few times. This CDR3 reads CAISEAGGQSNEQFF. The CDR3 nucleotides are TGTGCCATCAGTGAGGCGGGAGGCCAATCAAATGAGCAGTTCTTC. V gene TRBV10-3 combines with J gene TRBJ2-1; 8 nucleotides agree with TRBD2. The CDR3 totals 15 residues. CDR1 is ENHRY and CDR2 is SYGVKD in the germline V gene. V shed 2 bases and J 7 bases; nucleotides not matched to a gene: 7.

This clone was detected a few times. The chain combines TRBV20-1 with TRBJ1-1; TRBD1 might be the D (6 bases). This CDR3 is 14 amino acids long. Germline CDR1 and CDR2: DFQATT and SNEGSKA (reference sequence). Trimming pared 2 bases from V and 3 bases from J, leaving 13 bases between. The CDR3 sequence is CSARIQGQYTEAFF. In DNA, the CDR3 is TGCAGTGCTAGAATACAGGGACAATACACTGAAGCTTTCTTT.

The CDR3 reads CASSPEGMSTGELFF. The CDR3 DNA reads as TGTGCCAGCTCACCAGAGGGGATGAGCACCGGGGAGCTGTTTTTT. The chain links TRBV18 to TRBJ2-2; perhaps D is TRBD1 or TRBD2 (5 bases each). The V end lost 2 bases, the J end lost 4 bases, and 11 bases lay between the germline ends. The germline gives CDR1 KGHSH, CDR2 LQKENI. The CDR3 sequence is 15 residues long.

As for this clone: Sequence at one end of the junction differs from germline and may be a read error. The gene calls are TRBV4-1 and TRBJ1-4; 9 bases fit TRBD1. CDR3 length: 16 residues. CDR1 is MGHRA and CDR2 is YSYEKL in the germline V gene. CDR3 DNA: TGCGCCAGCGGCCAGACAGGGGGGTTTACTAATGAAAAACTGTTTTTT. It specifies CASGQTGGFTNEKLFF.

This clone occurred many times. This chain links TRBV6-6 with TRBJ2-5; 7 nucleotides align to TRBD1. V lost 3 bases and J lost 5; bases outside the gene matches: 6. The germline V gene encodes CDR1 MNHNY and CDR2 SVGAGI (reference sequence). The CDR3 is 14 residues long. The CDR3 sequence is CASSYSRGLETQYF. The CDR3 DNA sequence: TGTGCCAGCAGTTATAGTAGGGGGCTGGAGACCCAGTACTTC.

This clone has just a few counts. This clone may be a read error of a much larger clone one base away. The rearrangement links TRBV6-1 to TRBJ2-1, with a possible D match to TRBD2 (6 bases). Looked up from germline, CDR1 is MNHNS and CDR2 is SASEGT. The CDR3 length is 16 residues. CDR3 sequence reads: CASSPGRDASYNEQLF. The CDR3 bases are TGTGCCAGCAGTCCGGGGCGGGACGCCTCCTACAATGAGCAGCTCTTC.

This clone was counted between two and nine times. The chain carries TRBV6-4 and TRBJ2-3; possibly TRBD2 for D (6 bases). The CDR3 contains 14 residues. Trimming stripped 6 bases from V and 1 base from J, with 11 bases between. Germline loops: CDR1 MRHNA, CDR2 SNTAGT. This CDR3 is CASSLAARTDTQYF. The CDR3 nucleotides read TGTGCCAGCAGCTTAGCGGCCCGCACAGATACGCAGTATTTT.

The chain carries TRBV28 and TRBJ2-7; 7 bases are shared with TRBD1. The CDR3 covers 14 residues. CDR1 and CDR2 (germline): MDHEN, SYDVKM. The V and J ends lost 3 bases and 3 bases, in that order; junction bases with no gene match: 5. DNA for the CDR3: TGTGCCAGCAGTTTTGTACAGGGGCTCTACGAGCAGTACTTC. Its protein product is CASSFVQGLYEQYF.

This chain connects TRBV6-1 to TRBJ2-7; D is possibly TRBD1 or TRBD2 (5 bases each). The germline V gene encodes CDR1 MNHNS and CDR2 SASEGT. This CDR3 has 14 residues. V was pared by 7 bases and J by 3 bases, with 16 bases between. The CDR3 protein is CASNGGIRHYEQYF. The CDR3 DNA follows: TGTGCCAGCAATGGGGGAATAAGACACTACGAGCAGTACTTC.

This clone turned up a few times. The chain uses TRBV24-1 and TRBJ1-1, with D maybe TRBD1 (5 bases). Germline loops: CDR1 KGHDR, CDR2 SFDVKD. The CDR3 spans 13 residues. The V end was cut by 4 bases, the J end by 7 bases, with 12 bases between. The CDR3, as DNA: TGTGCCACCAGTGAGACCGGGACCCGTGAAGCTTTCTTT. Residues: CATSETGTREAFF.

This clone was seen a handful of times. The chain couples TRBV7-9 to TRBJ1-1, with TRBD1 as a possible D gene (5 bases). Trimming took off 3 bases at V and 3 bases at J, with 14 bases between the two ends. The V gene's germline CDR1 is SEHNR and CDR2 FQNEAQ (reference sequence). This CDR3 comprises 15 residues. As DNA, the CDR3 is TGTGCCAGCAGCTTGTTATCAGGGAAGGACACTGAAGCTTTCTTT. This translates into CASSLLSGKDTEAFF.

The rearrangement uses TRBV6-1 and TRBJ2-1; 11 bases match TRBD2. The trim removed 5 bases at V and 13 bases at J, leaving 10 bases unmatched. This CDR3 is 14 amino acids long. CDR1 is MNHNS and CDR2 is SASEGT in the germline V gene. This CDR3 reads CASSFSGRASDQFF. CDR3 DNA: TGTGCCAGCAGTTTTAGCGGGAGGGCCAGTGATCAGTTCTTC.

In this sample, this clone turned up a few times. The gene calls are TRBV27 and TRBJ2-1; the D is unclear. V gave up 2 bases and J gave up 0 bases, with 5 bases separating them. Looked up from germline, CDR1 is MNHEY and CDR2 is SMNVEV (reference sequence). The CDR3 is 14 amino acids. In nucleotides, the CDR3 is TGTGCCAGCAGTTTACGCACCTCCTACAATGAGCAGTTCTTC. Its translation: CASSLRTSYNEQFF.

Only a few counts were recorded for this clone. The chain has TRBV6-1 and TRBJ1-1; weak D call: TRBD1 (5 bases). The V end lost 6 bases, the J end lost 1 base, and 12 bases lay between the germline ends. CDR3 length: 14 amino acids. Looked up from germline, CDR1 is MNHNS and CDR2 is SASEGT. The CDR3 DNA reads TGTGCCAGCAGAAGGGACTCTTGGAACACTGAAGCTTTCTTT. This gives the protein CASRRDSWNTEAFF.

This clone occurred a few times. This chain connects TRBV5-5 to TRBJ2-5; TRBD1 matches at 9 bases. Germline-derived CDR1 and CDR2 are SGHKS and YYEKEE (reference sequence). Unmatched junction bases numbered 7, after V lost 2 bases and J lost 2 bases. This CDR3 comprises 16 residues. The CDR3 DNA follows: TGTGCCAGCAGCTTCTCGACAGGGGGAGGACAAGAGACCCAGTACTTC. Residues: CASSFSTGGGQETQYF.

This clone appeared a few times. The CDR3 sequence is CSARPASGRFEQYF. CDR3 nucleotides: TGCAGTGCTAGACCCGCTAGCGGGAGGTTCGAGCAGTACTTC. The chain carries TRBV20-1 and TRBJ2-7; 11 bases match TRBD2. Germline V gene lookup returns CDR1 DFQATT and CDR2 SNEGSKA (reference sequence). Trimming took 2 bases from V and 6 from J; bases not matched to a gene: 6. The CDR3 sequence is 14 residues long.

This chain uses TRBV20-1 with TRBJ1-5; D remains unclear. V shed 6 bases and J shed 3 bases, with 9 bases lying between them. The CDR3 runs to 12 residues. The germline V gene encodes CDR1 DFQATT and CDR2 SNEGSKA (reference sequence). Here the CDR3 reads CSARQINQPQHF. DNA for the CDR3: TGCAGTGCGCGGCAGATCAATCAGCCCCAGCATTTT.

The CDR3 sequence is CSVERGPYEQYF. Written as DNA, the CDR3 is TGCAGCGTTGAACGGGGACCCTACGAGCAGTACTTC. V is TRBV29-1 and J is TRBJ2-7, with D perhaps assigned TRBD1 or TRBD2 (5 bases each). CDR1 SQVTM and CDR2 ANQGSEA come from the germline V gene. V dropped 2 bases and J dropped 2 bases, with 7 bases sitting between them. CDR3 length equals 12 residues.

The V call is TRBV28, the J call TRBJ2-1, with a weak D call TRBD2 (5 bases). This CDR3 has 17 amino acids. V was pared by 5 bases and J by 12 bases, with 29 bases between. Germline V gene data show CDR1 as MDHEN and CDR2 as SYDVKM. The CDR3 spells CASSVPIGKPVVGWQFF. Written as DNA, the CDR3 is TGTGCCAGCAGTGTCCCCATCGGGAAGCCAGTTGTGGGGTGGCAGTTCTTC.

There are a few counts of this clone. The V gene is TRBV12-3 or TRBV12-4, the J gene TRBJ1-1, with D tentatively TRBD1 (5 bases). The germline V and J ends were trimmed by 1 base and 11 bases, with 17 bases remaining between them. This CDR3 spans 14 amino acids. This CDR3 is CASSLVLDNQGAFF. CDR3 coding DNA: TGTGCCAGCAGTTTAGTACTGGACAACCAAGGCGCTTTCTTT.

The genes are TRBV24-1 and TRBJ1-2; perhaps TRBD1 as D (5 bases). This CDR3 contains 14 residues. V was pared by 4 bases and J by 6 bases, with 14 bases between. The germline CDR1 and CDR2 sequences are KGHDR and SFDVKD. CDR3 sequence reads: CATSEVGRSNGYTF. The CDR3, as DNA: TGTGCCACCAGTGAGGTGGGGCGCAGCAATGGCTACACCTTC.